This paragraph reports one T cell receptor (beta chain). What it recognizes is unknown. This entry comes from a study of PD-1 blockade in classical Hodgkin lymphoma. Time point meaning: cycle 4 day 1 (C4D1), after 6 weeks of nivolumab. Each patient relapsed following autologous stem cell transplantation, and prior brentuximab vedotin exposure differed. Using magnetic negative selection, the CD4+ T cells were separated out of thawed PBMCs. Patients had relapsed/refractory classical Hodgkin lymphoma with complete response, partial response or progressive disease as best response. This table comes from immunoSEQ multiplex PCR, and its TCRdb copy is limited to in-frame clones, with some not included. In the table there are around 25,000 clones, approximately 85% of which are singletons. The study's findings and limits: CD4+ TCR diversity, unlike CD8+, climbed significantly by C4D1. Complete responders possessed baseline diversity comparable to newly diagnosed patients.

The CDR3 consists of 15 residues. With 5 bases clipped from V and 4 bases from J, the junction kept 6 bases outside the gene matches. Germline CDR1 SGHAT, CDR2 FQNNGV. This chain connects TRBV11-2 to TRBJ2-1; 9 nucleotides align to TRBD2. The sequenced sample was CD4+ T cells from blood, obtained before the fourth cycle of nivolumab. The receptor was derived from a human donor with classical Hodgkin lymphoma. DNA of the CDR3: TGTGCCAGCAGCCCGGCTAGCGGGGCATACAATGAGCAGTTCTTC. Amino acids: CASSPASGAYNEQFF.